These T cell receptor beta chains were read from a single sample in a study of CD4 T cell repertoires in COVID-19. Produced via immunoSEQ multiplex PCR; TCRdb's table is partial and in-frame only. Among thousands of clones listed, 84% were seen once. The input for sequencing was effector memory CD4+ T cells from blood, taken before the COVID-19 pandemic. The source is a human donor who had COVID-19. Each CDR3 is given with its conserved first and last residue. The order of the fields is clone size, D gene, V gene, J gene, CDR3 protein, CDR3 DNA. A D gene is named only where the DNA matches it firmly. Size values are once, few and many counts, or a class for expanded clones, and some rows have none.

clone_size: -; d_call: -; v_call: TRBV18; j_call: TRBJ2-1; cdr3_aa: CASSPGTDKNNEQFF; cdr3_nt: TGTGCCAGCTCACCAGGCACAGACAAAAACAATGAGCAGTTCTTC
clone_size: few; d_call: -; v_call: TRBV5-8; j_call: TRBJ1-1; cdr3_aa: CASSLSKNTEAFF; cdr3_nt: TGTGCCAGCAGCTTGTCTAAGAACACTGAAGCTTTCTTT
clone_size: -; d_call: TRBD1; v_call: TRBV19; j_call: TRBJ2-7; cdr3_aa: CASSADRGQNEQYF; cdr3_nt: TGTGCCAGTAGTGCCGACAGGGGGCAAAACGAGCAGTACTTC
clone_size: -; d_call: TRBD2; v_call: TRBV27; j_call: TRBJ2-1; cdr3_aa: CASSRSGGTYNEQFF; cdr3_nt: TGTGCCAGCAGTCGTAGCGGGGGAACCTACAATGAGCAGTTCTTC
clone_size: -; d_call: TRBD1; v_call: TRBV19; j_call: TRBJ1-4; cdr3_aa: CATRAGQGRTNEKLFF; cdr3_nt: TGTGCCACCCGAGCAGGACAGGGGAGAACTAATGAAAAACTGTTTTTT
clone_size: -; d_call: TRBD1; v_call: TRBV6-4; j_call: TRBJ1-1; cdr3_aa: CASRAQGASMTEAFF; cdr3_nt: TGTGCCAGCAGGGCACAGGGGGCGTCGATGACTGAAGCTTTCTTT
clone_size: -; d_call: TRBD2; v_call: TRBV11-2; j_call: TRBJ2-5; cdr3_aa: CASSSVTSGGAETQYF; cdr3_nt: TGTGCCAGCAGCTCCGTGACTAGCGGGGGGGCGGAGACCCAGTACTTC
clone_size: -; d_call: -; v_call: TRBV7-9; j_call: TRBJ1-5; cdr3_aa: CASSLGRQLPNYSNQPQHF; cdr3_nt: TGTGCCAGCAGCTTAGGGCGCCAGTTACCCAACTATAGCAATCAGCCCCAGCATTTT
clone_size: medium-sized; d_call: TRBD1; v_call: TRBV4-1; j_call: TRBJ1-2; cdr3_aa: CASSQDGGGGNYGYTF; cdr3_nt: TGCGCCAGCAGCCAAGATGGAGGGGGCGGTAACTATGGCTACACCTTC
clone_size: once; d_call: -; v_call: TRBV7-8; j_call: TRBJ1-1; cdr3_aa: CASSTQVEAFF; cdr3_nt: TGTGCCAGCAGCACTCAGGTAGAAGCTTTCTTT
clone_size: -; d_call: TRBD2; v_call: TRBV19; j_call: TRBJ2-1; cdr3_aa: CASSILGGANSYNEQFF; cdr3_nt: TGTGCCAGTAGCATACTCGGGGGGGCCAACTCCTACAATGAGCAGTTCTTC
clone_size: -; d_call: TRBD2; v_call: TRBV10-3; j_call: TRBJ2-7; cdr3_aa: CAIPTSVSRHEQYF; cdr3_nt: TGTGCCATCCCTACTAGCGTATCCCGCCACGAGCAGTACTTC
clone_size: -; d_call: -; v_call: TRBV28; j_call: TRBJ2-1; cdr3_aa: CASSPGEGKSSYNEQFF; cdr3_nt: TGTGCCAGCAGTCCCGGAGAGGGAAAGAGCTCCTACAATGAGCAGTTCTTC
clone_size: -; d_call: -; v_call: TRBV6-5; j_call: TRBJ2-5; cdr3_aa: CASSYELAQETQYF; cdr3_nt: TGTGCCAGCAGTTACGAACTAGCCCAAGAGACCCAGTACTTC
clone_size: -; d_call: -; v_call: TRBV5-4; j_call: TRBJ2-7; cdr3_aa: CASSPDILSYEQYF; cdr3_nt: TGTGCCAGCAGCCCAGACATCTTATCCTACGAGCAGTACTTC
clone_size: -; d_call: -; v_call: TRBV6-1; j_call: TRBJ1-1; cdr3_aa: CASRENGQETAFF; cdr3_nt: TGTGCCAGCAGGGAAAATGGACAAGAGACGGCTTTCTTT
clone_size: once; d_call: -; v_call: TRBV21-1; j_call: TRBJ2-7; cdr3_aa: CASSNGLAEYEQYF; cdr3_nt: TGTGCCAGCAGCAACGGGCTAGCGGAGTACGAGCAGTACTTC
clone_size: -; d_call: -; v_call: TRBV7-2; j_call: TRBJ2-1; cdr3_aa: CASSLPSYNEQFF; cdr3_nt: TGTGCCAGCAGCCTCCCGAGTTACAATGAGCAGTTCTTC
clone_size: -; d_call: TRBD1; v_call: TRBV7-8; j_call: TRBJ2-1; cdr3_aa: CASSLFSKGQGNNEQFF; cdr3_nt: TGTGCCAGCAGCTTATTTAGTAAGGGACAGGGGAACAATGAGCAGTTCTTC
clone_size: few; d_call: TRBD1; v_call: TRBV2; j_call: TRBJ2-4; cdr3_aa: CASRPTGVGDIQYF; cdr3_nt: TGTGCCAGCAGACCGACAGGGGTTGGTGACATTCAGTACTTC
clone_size: -; d_call: TRBD2; v_call: TRBV6-6; j_call: TRBJ2-7; cdr3_aa: CASRVGSGRGYEQYF; cdr3_nt: TGTGCCAGCAGGGTCGGGTCCGGGAGGGGGTACGAGCAGTACTTC
clone_size: -; d_call: -; v_call: TRBV5-1; j_call: TRBJ2-5; cdr3_aa: CASIQNPNDQKTQYF; cdr3_nt: TGCGCCAGCATACAGAATCCTAACGACCAGAAAACCCAGTACTTC
clone_size: -; d_call: TRBD2; v_call: TRBV4-2; j_call: TRBJ2-5; cdr3_aa: CASSQVLPAVAGPKGTQYF; cdr3_nt: TGTGCCAGCAGCCAAGTTCTGCCGGCGGTAGCGGGACCTAAAGGGACCCAGTACTTC
clone_size: -; d_call: -; v_call: TRBV6-6; j_call: TRBJ2-3; cdr3_aa: CASLWEGGTDTQYF; cdr3_nt: TGTGCCAGCCTTTGGGAGGGGGGCACAGATACGCAGTATTTT
clone_size: large; d_call: -; v_call: TRBV10-3; j_call: TRBJ2-4; cdr3_aa: CAISEQEGSGAKNIQYF; cdr3_nt: TGTGCCATCAGTGAGCAGGAGGGGTCCGGGGCCAAAAACATTCAGTACTTC
clone_size: -; d_call: TRBD1; v_call: TRBV15; j_call: TRBJ1-1; cdr3_aa: CATSNRGYSGTEAFF; cdr3_nt: TGTGCCACCAGCAACAGGGGTTATTCGGGGACTGAAGCTTTCTTT
clone_size: medium-sized; d_call: TRBD2; v_call: TRBV19; j_call: TRBJ2-1; cdr3_aa: CASSSPGLADEQFF; cdr3_nt: TGTGCCAGTAGTTCGCCGGGACTAGCGGATGAGCAGTTCTTC
clone_size: -; d_call: -; v_call: TRBV27; j_call: TRBJ1-2; cdr3_aa: CASRARGSGYGYTF; cdr3_nt: TGTGCCAGCAGGGCCAGGGGCAGTGGCTATGGCTACACCTTC
clone_size: -; d_call: -; v_call: TRBV11-1; j_call: TRBJ2-3; cdr3_aa: CASSPPPGTDTQYF; cdr3_nt: TGTGCCAGCAGCCCCCCCCCTGGCACAGATACGCAGTATTTT
clone_size: -; d_call: -; v_call: TRBV10-1; j_call: TRBJ2-2; cdr3_aa: CASSESDHRNTGELFF; cdr3_nt: TGCGCCAGCAGTGAGTCCGATCACAGGAACACCGGGGAGCTGTTTTTT
clone_size: -; d_call: -; v_call: TRBV11-3; j_call: TRBJ2-1; cdr3_aa: CASSDNRQEQFF; cdr3_nt: TGTGCCAGCAGCGATAACCGACAGGAGCAGTTCTTC
clone_size: -; d_call: -; v_call: TRBV10-3; j_call: TRBJ1-3; cdr3_aa: CAISSGAGDSGNTIYF; cdr3_nt: TGTGCCATCAGCTCAGGGGCCGGAGACTCTGGAAACACCATATATTTT
clone_size: -; d_call: TRBD1; v_call: TRBV27; j_call: TRBJ2-7; cdr3_aa: CASSPTFVPGQGMGGEQYF; cdr3_nt: TGTGCCAGCAGCCCAACCTTCGTCCCGGGACAGGGTATGGGTGGCGAGCAGTACTTC
clone_size: -; d_call: TRBD2; v_call: TRBV6-1; j_call: TRBJ2-7; cdr3_aa: CASRVGSGRGYEQYF; cdr3_nt: TGTGCCAGCAGGGTCGGGTCCGGGAGGGGGTACGAGCAGTACTTC
clone_size: -; d_call: -; v_call: TRBV6-5; j_call: TRBJ2-1; cdr3_aa: CASSYSPLRNEQFF; cdr3_nt: TGTGCCAGCAGTTACTCCCCACTTCGGAATGAGCAGTTCTTC
clone_size: few; d_call: -; v_call: TRBV5-4; j_call: TRBJ1-1; cdr3_aa: CASSQEGLMNTEAFF; cdr3_nt: TGTGCCAGCAGCCAGGAGGGGCTGATGAACACTGAAGCTTTCTTT
clone_size: once; d_call: -; v_call: TRBV5-4; j_call: TRBJ1-1; cdr3_aa: CASSLGGALNTEAFF; cdr3_nt: TGTGCCAGCAGCTTGGGGGGAGCCCTGAACACTGAAGCTTTCTTT
clone_size: -; d_call: TRBD2; v_call: TRBV28; j_call: TRBJ2-7; cdr3_aa: CASSLYSWTSQRHEQYF; cdr3_nt: TGTGCCAGCAGTTTATATTCGTGGACTAGTCAACGTCACGAGCAGTACTTC
clone_size: -; d_call: TRBD1; v_call: TRBV10-3; j_call: TRBJ2-3; cdr3_aa: CAISEPGQGMTDTQYF; cdr3_nt: TGTGCCATCAGTGAGCCGGGACAGGGGATGACAGATACGCAGTATTTT
clone_size: -; d_call: TRBD1; v_call: TRBV19; j_call: TRBJ2-4; cdr3_aa: CASADRTLAKNIQYF; cdr3_nt: TGTGCCAGCGCGGACAGGACCTTAGCCAAAAACATTCAGTACTTC
clone_size: -; d_call: -; v_call: TRBV9; j_call: TRBJ1-4; cdr3_aa: CASSPHPEGRGEKLFF; cdr3_nt: TGTGCCAGCAGCCCCCATCCCGAGGGGCGGGGGGAAAAACTGTTTTTT